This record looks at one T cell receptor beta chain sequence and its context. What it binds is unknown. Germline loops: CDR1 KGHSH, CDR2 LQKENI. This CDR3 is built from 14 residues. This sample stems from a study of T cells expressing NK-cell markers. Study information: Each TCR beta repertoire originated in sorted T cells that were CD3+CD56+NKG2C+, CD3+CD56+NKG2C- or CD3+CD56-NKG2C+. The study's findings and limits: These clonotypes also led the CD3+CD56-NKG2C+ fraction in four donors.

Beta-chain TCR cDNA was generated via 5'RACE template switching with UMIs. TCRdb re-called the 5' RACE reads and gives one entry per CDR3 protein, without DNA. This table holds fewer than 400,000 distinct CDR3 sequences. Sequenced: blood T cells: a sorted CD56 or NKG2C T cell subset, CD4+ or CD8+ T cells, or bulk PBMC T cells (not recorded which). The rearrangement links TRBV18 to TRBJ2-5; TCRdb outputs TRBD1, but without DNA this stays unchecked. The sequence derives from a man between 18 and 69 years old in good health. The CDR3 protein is CASSPIGQGETQYF.